This is a list of T cell receptor beta chains from one sample in a study of T-cell memory formation after mild COVID-19. TCRdb re-called the 5' RACE reads with MiXCR, one entry per CDR3 protein. The top ten clones hold roughly 20% of a sample with approximately 300,000 distinct CDR3 sequences, less than 20% of them seen once. What was sequenced was PBMCs or a T cell subset sorted from them (not recorded which). The receptors stem from a man aged 18 to 35 who had mild COVID-19 (a few samples of this study predate the infection). Cell type and time point are not known. Both conserved end residues are part of each CDR3. A D gene is named only where the DNA matches it firmly. Not every row has a clone size; where given, it reads once, few, many or a size class.

clone_size,d_call,v_call,j_call,cdr3_aa,cdr3_nt
many,TRBD2,TRBV27,TRBJ2-2,CASSLSGGGELFF,TGTGCCAGCAGTTTGTCGGGAGGTGGGGAGCTGTTTTTT
.,TRBD2,TRBV5-1,TRBJ2-1,CASSLGLAGGAYNEQFF,TGCGCCAGCAGCTTGGGACTAGCGGGGGGGGCCTACAATGAGCAGTTCTTC
.,.,TRBV7-3,TRBJ1-2,CASSLMAGPNYGYTF,TGTGCCAGCAGCTTAATGGCGGGGCCTAACTATGGCTACACCTTC
.,TRBD2,TRBV5-1,TRBJ2-3,CASSWRGGRADTQYF,TGCGCCAGCAGCTGGCGGGGGGGCCGGGCAGATACGCAGTATTTT
few,.,TRBV18,TRBJ1-5,CASSQGIDQPQHF,TGTGCCAGCTCACAGGGGATCGACCAGCCCCAGCATTTT
many,TRBD1,TRBV24-1,TRBJ2-2,CATSDPSMGQGGTGELFF,TGTGCCACCAGTGATCCCTCGATGGGACAGGGAGGCACCGGGGAGCTGTTTTTT
few,TRBD2,TRBV7-9,TRBJ2-1,CASSLIAGDFHEQFF,TGTGCCAGCAGCTTAATAGCGGGGGACTTCCATGAGCAGTTCTTC
.,.,TRBV10-3,TRBJ2-2,CATRQDGTGELFF,TGTGCCACCCGACAGGATGGCACCGGGGAGCTGTTTTTT
.,.,TRBV7-2,TRBJ2-1,CASSLNAANSQFF,TGTGCCAGCAGCTTAAATGCGGCCAATTCCCAGTTCTTC
.,TRBD1,TRBV6-5,TRBJ1-1,CASRATDRDTEAFF,TGTGCCAGCAGGGCGACCGACAGGGACACTGAAGCTTTCTTT
many,TRBD2,TRBV5-1,TRBJ2-5,CASRPGTSGLGETQYF,TGCGCCAGCAGGCCGGGGACTAGCGGCCTTGGGGAGACCCAGTACTTC
.,.,TRBV4-2,TRBJ1-5,CASSPTEVNQPQHF,TGTGCCAGCAGCCCGACGGAGGTCAATCAGCCCCAGCATTTT
.,.,TRBV4-3,TRBJ1-1,CASSHLTDGLAFF,TGCGCCAGCAGCCATTTAACCGACGGTCTAGCTTTCTTT
.,.,TRBV7-2,TRBJ2-5,CASSLNGRKETQYF,TGTGCCAGCAGCTTAAACGGACGGAAAGAGACCCAGTACTTC
few,TRBD1,TRBV6-6,TRBJ2-3,CASSRQDRSFTDTQYF,TGTGCCAGCAGCCGTCAGGACAGGTCTTTCACAGATACGCAGTATTTT
few,TRBD1,TRBV12-3/TRBV12-4,TRBJ1-1,CASGGRTGANTEAFF,TGTGCCAGCGGGGGCCGGACAGGCGCGAACACTGAAGCTTTCTTT
.,TRBD1,TRBV5-1,TRBJ2-2,CASSLEGATGELFF,TGCGCCAGCAGCTTAGAGGGGGCTACCGGGGAGCTGTTTTTT
.,TRBD1,TRBV5-1,TRBJ2-1,CASSPGQGVGYNEQFF,TGCGCCAGCAGCCCAGGACAGGGGGTCGGCTACAATGAGCAGTTCTTC
many,TRBD1,TRBV6-5,TRBJ1-6,CASSRRGTGGSPLHF,TGTGCCAGCAGTCGTAGGGGAACAGGGGGATCACCCCTCCACTTT
few,TRBD2,TRBV6-5,TRBJ2-7,CAARPGLAFYEQYF,TGTGCCGCTCGGCCGGGACTAGCGTTTTACGAGCAGTACTTC
many,.,TRBV7-2,TRBJ2-3,CASSEASPGGTDTQYF,TGTGCCAGCAGCGAAGCGAGCCCCGGGGGCACAGATACGCAGTATTTT
.,TRBD2,TRBV7-9,TRBJ2-1,CASSFLPSGGSEFF,TGTGCCAGCAGCTTCCTGCCTAGCGGGGGGTCGGAGTTCTTC
.,.,TRBV20-1,TRBJ1-2,CSATGAREYYGYTF,TGCAGTGCTACAGGGGCGAGGGAATATTATGGCTACACCTTC
few,TRBD2,TRBV5-5,TRBJ2-3,CASSPTSGGWKVTDTQYF,TGTGCCAGCAGCCCGACTAGCGGGGGATGGAAAGTCACAGATACGCAGTATTTT
few,.,TRBV12-3/TRBV12-4,TRBJ1-4,CASSPTSGNSNEKLFF,TGTGCCAGCAGCCCAACCTCCGGGAACTCTAATGAAAAACTGTTTTTT
few,TRBD1,TRBV15,TRBJ1-6,CATSAESGTGGYSPLHF,TGTGCCACCAGCGCTGAATCCGGGACAGGGGGCTACTCACCCCTCCACTTT
many,.,TRBV5-1,TRBJ2-3,CASSLMSGDQTDTQYF,TGCGCCAGCAGCTTGATGTCAGGGGATCAGACAGATACGCAGTATTTT
few,.,TRBV10-3,TRBJ2-3,CAISESARGFTDTQYF,TGTGCCATCAGTGAGTCCGCGCGGGGATTCACAGATACGCAGTATTTT
few,.,TRBV24-1,TRBJ2-2,CATSGPGRNTGELFF,TGTGCCACCAGTGGTCCCGGGAGGAACACCGGGGAGCTGTTTTTT
.,.,TRBV2,TRBJ1-5,CASRLDSHSNQPQHF,TGTGCCAGCAGATTGGACAGTCATAGCAATCAGCCCCAGCATTTT
.,.,TRBV3-1,TRBJ2-1,CASSHPPEVDEQFF,TGTGCCAGCAGCCATCCCCCTGAGGTCGATGAGCAGTTCTTC
.,TRBD2,TRBV5-4,TRBJ2-2,CASSSPSGGPNTGELFF,TGTGCCAGCAGCAGCCCTAGCGGGGGGCCGAACACCGGGGAGCTGTTTTTT
few,.,TRBV2,TRBJ2-7,CASRAQVSPYEQYF,TGTGCCAGCAGGGCCCAGGTCTCGCCCTACGAGCAGTACTTC
.,TRBD1,TRBV7-2,TRBJ2-2,CASSAIPGTGYTGELFF,TGTGCCAGCAGCGCGATCCCCGGGACAGGGTACACCGGGGAGCTGTTTTTT
.,.,TRBV20-1,TRBJ1-1,CSAISRADGVTEAFF,TGCAGTGCCATTTCCAGGGCGGATGGGGTCACTGAAGCTTTCTTT
few,.,TRBV24-1,TRBJ2-1,CATRHGQSFEQFF,TGTGCCACCAGGCACGGACAGTCCTTTGAGCAGTTCTTC
.,TRBD2,TRBV20-1,TRBJ2-1,CSARDRRLAGSDEQFF,TGCAGTGCTAGAGATCGGCGACTAGCGGGATCCGATGAGCAGTTCTTC
.,.,TRBV7-9,TRBJ1-2,CASSQGGGGRGYTF,TGTGCCAGCAGCCAAGGCGGCGGGGGACGGGGCTACACCTTC
few,.,TRBV11-2,TRBJ2-3,CASSPSPAHTQYF,TGTGCCAGCAGCCCCTCCCCCGCCCATACGCAGTATTTT
few,.,TRBV6-1,TRBJ1-1,CASQFADTEAFF,TGTGCCAGCCAATTCGCGGACACTGAAGCTTTCTTT
.,.,TRBV5-1,TRBJ2-5,CASRPRAGETQYF,TGCGCCAGCAGACCCCGGGCGGGAGAGACCCAGTACTTC
few,.,TRBV7-9,TRBJ2-1,CASSDTRGRRFF,TGTGCCAGCAGCGATACTCGGGGGCGGCGGTTCTTC
few,.,TRBV20-1,TRBJ1-5,CSARTRDLNQPQHF,TGCAGTGCTAGGACCCGGGACCTTAATCAGCCCCAGCATTTT
.,TRBD1,TRBV3-1,TRBJ1-1,CASSQSGGEVAFF,TGTGCCAGCAGCCAATCAGGGGGTGAGGTAGCTTTCTTT
.,.,TRBV19,TRBJ1-1,CASSIPRGYMNTEAFF,TGTGCCAGTAGTATCCCCAGGGGCTACATGAACACTGAAGCTTTCTTT
.,TRBD2,TRBV7-3,TRBJ2-1,CASRGSGGAVLNEQFF,TGTGCCAGCAGGGGTAGCGGGGGGGCCGTTCTCAATGAGCAGTTCTTC
few,TRBD1,TRBV12-3/TRBV12-4,TRBJ2-7,CASSWTGLEQYF,TGTGCCAGCAGCTGGACAGGGCTAGAGCAGTACTTC
.,.,TRBV6-5,TRBJ2-2,CASTSGRVNTGELFF,TGTGCCAGCACCTCGGGACGGGTTAACACCGGGGAGCTGTTTTTT
.,.,TRBV9,TRBJ1-5,CASSVDPGLDQPQHF,TGTGCCAGCAGCGTAGATCCGGGTCTGGATCAGCCCCAGCATTTT
few,TRBD1,TRBV20-1,TRBJ1-2,CSAAPRDRRIYGYTF,TGCAGTGCCGCACCCCGGGACAGGAGAATCTATGGCTACACCTTC
.,TRBD1,TRBV7-2,TRBJ1-5,CASSLAFRGGLGPQHF,TGTGCCAGCAGCTTAGCATTCAGGGGGGGTCTTGGGCCCCAGCATTTT
few,TRBD2,TRBV20-1,TRBJ2-3,CSAPSGGADTQYF,TGCAGTGCCCCTAGCGGGGGGGCAGATACGCAGTATTTT
few,TRBD2,TRBV4-1,TRBJ2-1,CASGTAGVNEQFF,TGCGCCAGCGGGACCGCGGGGGTCAATGAGCAGTTCTTC
.,TRBD1,TRBV18,TRBJ2-1,CASSPGTGLFF,TGTGCCAGCTCACCCGGGACAGGCCTGTTCTTC
few,TRBD1,TRBV7-2,TRBJ2-5,CASSLGFQGAETQYF,TGTGCCAGCAGCTTAGGTTTCCAGGGGGCAGAGACCCAGTACTTC
.,.,TRBV15,TRBJ1-4,CATSRDLRRVGEKLFF,TGTGCCACCAGCAGAGATCTCAGAAGGGTTGGTGAAAAACTGTTTTTT
few,TRBD2,TRBV7-3,TRBJ2-1,CASSLRTSGGPLGEQFF,TGTGCCAGCAGCTTAAGAACTAGCGGGGGACCGTTGGGAGAGCAGTTCTTC
few,.,TRBV7-6,TRBJ2-1,CASSRRDNPHEQFF,TGTGCCAGCAGCCGCCGGGATAACCCCCATGAGCAGTTCTTC
.,.,TRBV7-3,TRBJ2-3,CASSLSGHTFTSTDTQYF,TGTGCCAGCAGCTTAAGTGGACATACCTTCACTAGCACAGATACGCAGTATTTT
.,.,TRBV3-1,TRBJ1-5,CASSQVGSNQPQHF,TGTGCCAGCAGCCAAGTAGGGAGCAATCAGCCCCAGCATTTT